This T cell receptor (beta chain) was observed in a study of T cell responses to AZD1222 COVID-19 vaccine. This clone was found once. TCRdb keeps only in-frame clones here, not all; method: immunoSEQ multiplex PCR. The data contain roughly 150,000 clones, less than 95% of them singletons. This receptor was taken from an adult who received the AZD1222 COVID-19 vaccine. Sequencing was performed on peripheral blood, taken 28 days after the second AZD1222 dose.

The CDR3 reads CASSLGTGSTGNTIYF. The CDR3 nucleotides read TGCGCCAGCAGCTTGGGGACAGGGTCGACTGGAAACACCATATATTTT. V is TRBV5-1 and J is TRBJ1-3; TRBD1 matches 8 bases. The V segment lost 0 bases and the J segment 2 bases; nucleotides outside the gene matches: 4. The V gene's germline CDR1 is SGHRS and CDR2 YFSETQ. The CDR3 has 16 residues.